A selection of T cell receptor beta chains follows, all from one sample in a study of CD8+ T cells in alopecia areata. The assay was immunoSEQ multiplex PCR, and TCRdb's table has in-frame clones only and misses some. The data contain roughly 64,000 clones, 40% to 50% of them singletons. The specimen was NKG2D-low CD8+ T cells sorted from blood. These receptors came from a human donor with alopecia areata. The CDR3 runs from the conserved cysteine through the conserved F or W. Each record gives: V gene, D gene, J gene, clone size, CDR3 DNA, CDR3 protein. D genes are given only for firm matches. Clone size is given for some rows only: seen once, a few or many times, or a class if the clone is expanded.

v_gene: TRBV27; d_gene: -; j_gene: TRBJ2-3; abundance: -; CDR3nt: TGTGCCAGCAGTTTCGCGAGTTCCAAAGATACGCAGTATTTT; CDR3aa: CASSFASSKDTQYF
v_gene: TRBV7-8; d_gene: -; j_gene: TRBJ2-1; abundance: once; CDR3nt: TGTGCCAGCGAGGCGGGAATGGTCGTCAATGAGCAGTTCTTC; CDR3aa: CASEAGMVVNEQFF
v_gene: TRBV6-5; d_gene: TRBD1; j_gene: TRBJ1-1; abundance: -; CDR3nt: TGTGCCAGCAGTCTTCCGGGACAGACGGAAGCTTTCTTT; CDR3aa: CASSLPGQTEAFF
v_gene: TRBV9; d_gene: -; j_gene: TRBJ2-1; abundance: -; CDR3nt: TGTGCCAGCAGCCGAAAGGCAGGGACCTACAATGAGCAGTTCTTC; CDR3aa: CASSRKAGTYNEQFF
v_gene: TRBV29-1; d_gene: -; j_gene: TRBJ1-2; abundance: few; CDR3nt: TGCAGCGTCGTGGACAGCCGCGGCTACACCTTC; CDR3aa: CSVVDSRGYTF
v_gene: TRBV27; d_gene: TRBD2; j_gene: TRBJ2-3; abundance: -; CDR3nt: TGTGCCAGCATCAAGACTAGCAGTCCTAGCACAGATACGCAGTATTTT; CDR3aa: CASIKTSSPSTDTQYF
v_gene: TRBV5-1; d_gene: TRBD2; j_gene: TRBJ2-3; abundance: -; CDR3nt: TGCGCCAGCAGCTTGGGGCTAGCGGTTTCCAAAGATACGCAGTATTTT; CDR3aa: CASSLGLAVSKDTQYF
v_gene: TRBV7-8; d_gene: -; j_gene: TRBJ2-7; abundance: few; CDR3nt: TGTGCCAGCAGCTTAAGTTTTGGGTCCTACGAGCAGTACTTC; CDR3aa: CASSLSFGSYEQYF
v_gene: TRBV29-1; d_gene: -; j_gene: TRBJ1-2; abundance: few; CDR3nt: TGCAGCGCCACTTCACGAGTCTATGGCTACACCTTC; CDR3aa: CSATSRVYGYTF
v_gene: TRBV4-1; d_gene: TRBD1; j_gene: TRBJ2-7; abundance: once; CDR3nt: TGCGCCAGCAGCCCACAGGGGGCAGCCTACGAGCAGTACTTC; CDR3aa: CASSPQGAAYEQYF
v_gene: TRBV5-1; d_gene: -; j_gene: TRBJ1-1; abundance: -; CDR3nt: TGCGCCAGCATCTCGGGGAACACTGAAGCTTTCTTT; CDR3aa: CASISGNTEAFF
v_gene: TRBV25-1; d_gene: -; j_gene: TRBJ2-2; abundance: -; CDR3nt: TGTGCCAGCAGTGAACTAGACACCGGGGAGCTGTTTTTT; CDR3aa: CASSELDTGELFF
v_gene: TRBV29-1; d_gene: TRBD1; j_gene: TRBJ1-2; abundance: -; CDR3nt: TGCAGCACGCCAACCTGGACAGGGAAGACCGGGGACTATGGCTACACCTTC; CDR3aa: CSTPTWTGKTGDYGYTF
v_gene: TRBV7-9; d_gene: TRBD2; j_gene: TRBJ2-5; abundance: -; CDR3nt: TGCGCCAGCAGCCAAGATTTGCGGGGGTGGGAGACCCAGTACTTC; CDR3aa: CASSQDLRGWETQYF
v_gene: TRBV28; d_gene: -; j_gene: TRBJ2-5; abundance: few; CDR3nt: TGTGCCAGCAGTATCGGGCGGAAGGAGCTAAGGGAGACCCAGTACTTC; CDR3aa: CASSIGRKELRETQYF
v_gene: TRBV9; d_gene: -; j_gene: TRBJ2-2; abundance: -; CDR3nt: TGTGCCAGCACAGGGGTTACCGGGGAGCTGTTTTTT; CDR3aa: CASTGVTGELFF
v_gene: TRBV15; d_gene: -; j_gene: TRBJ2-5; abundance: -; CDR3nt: TGTGCCACCAGTAAACCTTTCAGGGGTGGAGAGACCCAGTACTTC; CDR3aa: CATSKPFRGGETQYF
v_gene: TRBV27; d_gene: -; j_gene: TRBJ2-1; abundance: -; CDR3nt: TGTGCCAGCAGTTTATCGACTCGGGGCTCCTACAATGAGCAGTTCTTC; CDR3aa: CASSLSTRGSYNEQFF
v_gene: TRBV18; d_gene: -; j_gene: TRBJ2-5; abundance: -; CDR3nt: TGTGCCAGTCGCTTCCCGGAGGGGCAAGAGACCCAGTACTTC; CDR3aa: CASRFPEGQETQYF
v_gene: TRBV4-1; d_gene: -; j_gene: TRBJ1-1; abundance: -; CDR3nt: TGCGCCAGCACCATGGGCGGGCAGGGGAACACTGAAGCTTTCTTT; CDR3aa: CASTMGGQGNTEAFF
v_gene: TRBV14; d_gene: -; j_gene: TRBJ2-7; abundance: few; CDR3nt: TGTGCCAGCAGCCCGGGGAGCGAGCAGTACTTC; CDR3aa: CASSPGSEQYF
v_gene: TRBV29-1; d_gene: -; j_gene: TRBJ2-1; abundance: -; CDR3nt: TGCAGCGTTGAATCCAGGGGCAATGAGCAGTTCTTC; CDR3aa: CSVESRGNEQFF
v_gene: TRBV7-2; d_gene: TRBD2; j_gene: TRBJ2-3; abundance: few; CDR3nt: TGTGCCAGCAGCCTCACAGGACTAGCGGGGGGCAAAACAGATACGCAGTATTTT; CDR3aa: CASSLTGLAGGKTDTQYF
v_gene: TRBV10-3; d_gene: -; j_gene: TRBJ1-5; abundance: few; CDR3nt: TGTGCCATCAGTGAAGGGAGCAATCAGCCCCAGCATTTT; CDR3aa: CAISEGSNQPQHF
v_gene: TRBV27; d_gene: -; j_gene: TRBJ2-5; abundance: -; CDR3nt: TGTGCCAGCAGTCCTGGCCAAGAGACCCAGTACTTC; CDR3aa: CASSPGQETQYF
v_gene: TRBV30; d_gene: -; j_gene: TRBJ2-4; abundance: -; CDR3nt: TGTGCCTGGAGTGTTTATATAGCCAAAAACATTCAGTACTTC; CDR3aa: CAWSVYIAKNIQYF
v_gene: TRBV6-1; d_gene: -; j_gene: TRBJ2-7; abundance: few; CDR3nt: TGTGCCAGCAGTTCAGACGGTTTCTACGAGCAGTACTTC; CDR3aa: CASSSDGFYEQYF
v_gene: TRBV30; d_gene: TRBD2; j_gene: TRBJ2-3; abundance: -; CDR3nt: TGTGCCTGGGAGGGAGGGCCAGAAGATACGCAGTATTTT; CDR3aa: CAWEGGPEDTQYF
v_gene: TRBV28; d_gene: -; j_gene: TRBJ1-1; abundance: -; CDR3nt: TGTGCCAGCAGTTCCGGGACATTGAACACTGAAGCTTTCTTT; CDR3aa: CASSSGTLNTEAFF
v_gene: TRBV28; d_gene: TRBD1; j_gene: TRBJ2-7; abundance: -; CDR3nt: TGTGCCAGCAGTCGACAGGGGCACGAGCAGTACTTC; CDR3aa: CASSRQGHEQYF
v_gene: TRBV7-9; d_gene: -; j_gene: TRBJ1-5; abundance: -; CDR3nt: TGTGCCAGCAGCTATGGGGCGTCCGGGTCCCAGCATTTT; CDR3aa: CASSYGASGSQHF
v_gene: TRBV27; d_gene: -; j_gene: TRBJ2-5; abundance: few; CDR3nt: TGTGCCAGCAGCCTAAGGGTACGGGGGAGGGAGACCCAGTACTTC; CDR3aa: CASSLRVRGRETQYF
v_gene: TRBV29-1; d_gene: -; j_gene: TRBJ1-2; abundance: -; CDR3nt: TGCAGCGCCCTCACAGGGTCGGGCTATGGCTACACCTTC; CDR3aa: CSALTGSGYGYTF
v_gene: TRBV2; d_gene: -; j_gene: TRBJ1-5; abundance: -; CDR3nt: TGTGCCAGCAAGTCCGGGACCGAGAATAGCAATCAGCCCCAGCATTTT; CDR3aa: CASKSGTENSNQPQHF
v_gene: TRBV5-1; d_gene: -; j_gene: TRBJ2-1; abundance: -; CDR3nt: TGCGCCAGCAGGGCGGACCAGGGATATAATGAGCAGTTCTTC; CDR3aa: CASRADQGYNEQFF
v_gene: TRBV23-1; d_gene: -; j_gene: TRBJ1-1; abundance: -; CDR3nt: TGCGCCAGCGATGTCATAGGGACTGAAGCTTTCTTT; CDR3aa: CASDVIGTEAFF
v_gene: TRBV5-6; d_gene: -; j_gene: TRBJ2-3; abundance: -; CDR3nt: TGTGCCAGCGAGTTTGGGGTTAGCACAGATACGCAGTATTTT; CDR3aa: CASEFGVSTDTQYF
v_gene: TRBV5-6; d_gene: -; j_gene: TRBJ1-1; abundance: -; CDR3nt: TGTGCCAGCAGCTTTATACGGGAGAACACTGAAGCTTTCTTT; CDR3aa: CASSFIRENTEAFF
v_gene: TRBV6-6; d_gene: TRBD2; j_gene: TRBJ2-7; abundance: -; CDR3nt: TGTGCCAGCAGTCTTAGCGGGAGGGCCCCTCTGGAGCAGTACTTC; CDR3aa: CASSLSGRAPLEQYF
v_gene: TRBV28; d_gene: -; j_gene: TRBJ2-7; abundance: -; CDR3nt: TGTGCCAGCAGCAAAAGGACGGGTCCCTACGAGCAGTACTTC; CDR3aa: CASSKRTGPYEQYF
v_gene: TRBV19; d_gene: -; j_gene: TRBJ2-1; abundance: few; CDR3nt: TGTGCCAGTAGTATACAGGCAGGAGCATACAATGAGCAGTTCTTC; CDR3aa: CASSIQAGAYNEQFF
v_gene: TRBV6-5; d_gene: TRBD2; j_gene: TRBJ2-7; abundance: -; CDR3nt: TGTGCCAGCAGTTACGGTAGCGGGAGGACCTACGAGCAGTACTTC; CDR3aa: CASSYGSGRTYEQYF
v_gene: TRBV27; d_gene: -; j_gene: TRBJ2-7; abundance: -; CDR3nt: TGTGCCAGCGGAAATTCGAGAGAGCAGTACTTC; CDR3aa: CASGNSREQYF
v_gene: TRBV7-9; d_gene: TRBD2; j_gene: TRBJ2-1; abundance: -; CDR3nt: TGTGCCAGCAGCCTCCTAGCGGGGGGCCCTCCAAGGGAGCAGTTCTTC; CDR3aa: CASSLLAGGPPREQFF
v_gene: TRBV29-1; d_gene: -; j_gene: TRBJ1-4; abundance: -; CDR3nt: TGCAGCGTGGGCCGGGCCTCGAATAGGGAAAAACTGTTTTTT; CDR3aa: CSVGRASNREKLFF
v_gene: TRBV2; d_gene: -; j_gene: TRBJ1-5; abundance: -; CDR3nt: TGTGCCAGCAGTGAAGATGAGAGTAGCAATCAGCCCCAGCATTTT; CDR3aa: CASSEDESSNQPQHF
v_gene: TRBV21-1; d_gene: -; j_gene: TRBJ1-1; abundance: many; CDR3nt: TGTGCCAGCAGCATTGACTGGGAACTTTCTGAAGCTTTCTTT; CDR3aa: CASSIDWELSEAFF
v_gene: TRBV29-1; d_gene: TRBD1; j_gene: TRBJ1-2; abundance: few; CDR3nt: TGCAGCGCTGGAAGACAGGGGGGGAACTATGGCTACACCTTC; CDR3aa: CSAGRQGGNYGYTF
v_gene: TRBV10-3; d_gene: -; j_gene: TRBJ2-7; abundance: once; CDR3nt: TGTGCCATCAGTGGGGGACCATACGAGCAGTACTTC; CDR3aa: CAISGGPYEQYF
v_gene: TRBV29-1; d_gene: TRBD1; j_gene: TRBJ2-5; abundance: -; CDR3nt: TGCAGCGTCTCCCCAGCAGGGGGCATGGAGACCCAGTACTTC; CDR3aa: CSVSPAGGMETQYF
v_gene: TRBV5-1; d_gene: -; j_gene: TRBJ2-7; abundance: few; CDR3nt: TGCGCCAGCAGCCAGGACTTTAGCTCCTACGAGCAGTACTTC; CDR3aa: CASSQDFSSYEQYF
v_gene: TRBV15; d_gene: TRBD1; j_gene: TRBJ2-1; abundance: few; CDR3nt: TGTGCCACCAGCCCACAGGGGCCGTACAATGAGCAGTTCTTC; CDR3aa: CATSPQGPYNEQFF
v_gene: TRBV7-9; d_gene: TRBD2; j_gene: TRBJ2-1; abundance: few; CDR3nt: TGTGCCAGCAGCCCCCGACTAGCGGGGTACAATGAGCAGTTCTTC; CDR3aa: CASSPRLAGYNEQFF
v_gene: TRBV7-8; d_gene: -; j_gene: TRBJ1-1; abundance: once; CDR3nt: TGTGCCAGCAGCTTCTGGCCACTATCGAACACTGAAGCTTTCTTT; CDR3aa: CASSFWPLSNTEAFF
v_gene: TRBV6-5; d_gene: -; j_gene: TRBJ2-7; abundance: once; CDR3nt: TGTGCCAGCAGTTACGGGAGTTGGGGATACTCCGAGCAGTACTTC; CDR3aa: CASSYGSWGYSEQYF
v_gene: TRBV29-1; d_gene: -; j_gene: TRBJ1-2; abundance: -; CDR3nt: TGCAGCGTTGAAAGTCGGCAGAACTATGGCTACACCTTC; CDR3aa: CSVESRQNYGYTF
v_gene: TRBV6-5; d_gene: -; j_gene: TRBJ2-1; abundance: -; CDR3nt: TGTGCCAGCAGTTACCCCGGGGATGAGCAGTTCTTC; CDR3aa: CASSYPGDEQFF
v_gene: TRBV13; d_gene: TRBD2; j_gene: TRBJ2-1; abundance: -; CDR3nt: TGTGCCAGCAGGGAGGGGACTAGCGGAGGCTACAATGAGCAGTTCTTC; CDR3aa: CASREGTSGGYNEQFF
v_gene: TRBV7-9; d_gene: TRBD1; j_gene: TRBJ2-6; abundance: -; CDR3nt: TGTGCCAGCAGCTTCGGGACAGGGGTGGCTGGGGCCAACGTCCTGACTTTC; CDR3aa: CASSFGTGVAGANVLTF